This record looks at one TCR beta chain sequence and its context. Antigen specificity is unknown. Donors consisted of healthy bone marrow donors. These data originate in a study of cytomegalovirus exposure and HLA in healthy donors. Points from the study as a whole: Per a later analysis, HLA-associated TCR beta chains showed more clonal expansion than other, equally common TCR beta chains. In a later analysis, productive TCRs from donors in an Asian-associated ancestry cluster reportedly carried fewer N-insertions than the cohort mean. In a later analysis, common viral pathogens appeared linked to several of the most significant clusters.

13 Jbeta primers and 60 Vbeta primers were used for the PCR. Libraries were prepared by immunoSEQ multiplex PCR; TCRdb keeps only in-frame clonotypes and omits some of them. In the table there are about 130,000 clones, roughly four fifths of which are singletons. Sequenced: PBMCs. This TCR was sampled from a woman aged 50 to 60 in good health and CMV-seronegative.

The CDR3 DNA is TGTGCCAGCAGCCAAGAACCGGGTTTGAATGAAAAACTGTTTTTT. The encoded protein is CASSQEPGLNEKLFF. This chain connects TRBV4-2 to TRBJ1-4; no firm D call. Trimming removed 0 bases from V and 5 bases from J, with 10 bases in between. CDR3 length equals 15 residues. The V gene's germline CDR1 is LGHNA and CDR2 YNFKEQ.